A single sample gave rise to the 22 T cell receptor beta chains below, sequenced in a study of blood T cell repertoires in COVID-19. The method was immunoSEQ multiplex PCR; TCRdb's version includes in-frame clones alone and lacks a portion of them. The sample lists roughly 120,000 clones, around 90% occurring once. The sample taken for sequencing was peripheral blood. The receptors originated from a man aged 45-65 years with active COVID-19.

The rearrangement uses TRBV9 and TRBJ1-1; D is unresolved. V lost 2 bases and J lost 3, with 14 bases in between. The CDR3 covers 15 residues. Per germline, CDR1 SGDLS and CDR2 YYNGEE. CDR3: CASSVTGYGDTEAFF. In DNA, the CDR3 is TGTGCCAGCAGCGTTACGGGCTACGGGGACACTGAAGCTTTCTTT.

Here the CDR3 reads CASSAGSLNTEAFF. The CDR3 nucleotides are TGTGCCAGCTCAGCGGGGTCGTTGAACACTGAAGCTTTCTTT. The V and J genes are TRBV18 and TRBJ1-1; D is undetermined. The germline V gene has CDR1 KGHSH and CDR2 LQKENI. V was clipped by 5 bases and J by 0 bases, with 10 bases between them. The CDR3 length is 14 residues. The complete variable domain, with remaining parts taken from reference TRBV18 and TRBJ1-1, reads NAGVMQNPRHLVRRRGQEARLRCSPMKGHSHVYWYRQLPEEGLKFMVYLQKENIIDESGMPKERFSAEFPKEGPSILRIQQVVRGDSAAYFCASSAGSLNTEAFFGQGTRLTVV.

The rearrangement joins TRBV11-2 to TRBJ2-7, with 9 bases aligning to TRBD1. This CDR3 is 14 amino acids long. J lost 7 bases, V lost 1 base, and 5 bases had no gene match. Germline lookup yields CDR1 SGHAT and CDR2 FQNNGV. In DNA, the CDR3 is TGTGCCAGCAGCTTAGGGACAGGGGATAGGGAGCAGTACTTC. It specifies CASSLGTGDREQYF.

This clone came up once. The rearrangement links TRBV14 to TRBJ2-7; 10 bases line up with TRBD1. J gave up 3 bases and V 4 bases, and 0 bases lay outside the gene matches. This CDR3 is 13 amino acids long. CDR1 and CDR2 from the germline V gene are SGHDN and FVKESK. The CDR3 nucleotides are TGTGCCAGCAGCCGGACAGGGGGCTACGAGCAGTACGTC. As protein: CASSRTGGYEQYV.

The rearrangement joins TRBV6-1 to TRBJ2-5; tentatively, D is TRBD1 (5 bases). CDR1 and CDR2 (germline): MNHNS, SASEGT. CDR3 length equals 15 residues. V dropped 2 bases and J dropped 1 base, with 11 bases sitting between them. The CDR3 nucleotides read TGTGCCAGCAGTGAAATTCCGACAGCCCAAGAGACCCAGTACTTC. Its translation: CASSEIPTAQETQYF.

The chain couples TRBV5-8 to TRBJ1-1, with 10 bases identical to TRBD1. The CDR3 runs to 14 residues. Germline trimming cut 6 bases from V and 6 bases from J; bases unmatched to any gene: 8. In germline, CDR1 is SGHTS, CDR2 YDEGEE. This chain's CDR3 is CASKAGQGRAEAFF. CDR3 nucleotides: TGTGCCAGCAAAGCGGGACAGGGGAGGGCTGAAGCTTTCTTT. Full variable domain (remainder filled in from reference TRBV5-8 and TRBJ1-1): EAGVTQSPTHLIKTRGQQATLRCSPISGHTSVYWYQQALGLGLQFLLWYDEGEERNRGNFPPRFSGRQFPNYSSELNVNALELEDSALYLCASKAGQGRAEAFFGQGTRLTVV.

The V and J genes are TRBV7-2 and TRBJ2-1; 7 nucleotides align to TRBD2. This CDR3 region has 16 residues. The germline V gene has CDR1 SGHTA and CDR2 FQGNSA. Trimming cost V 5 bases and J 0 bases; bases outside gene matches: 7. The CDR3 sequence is CASSDQAGSSYNEQFF. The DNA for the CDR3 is TGTGCCAGCAGCGATCAAGCGGGAAGCTCCTACAATGAGCAGTTCTTC.

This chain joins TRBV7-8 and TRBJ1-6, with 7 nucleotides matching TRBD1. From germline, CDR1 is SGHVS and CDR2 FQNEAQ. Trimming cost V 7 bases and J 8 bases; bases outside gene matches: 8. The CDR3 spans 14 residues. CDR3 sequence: CASTAGTEYSPLHF. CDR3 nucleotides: TGTGCCAGCACCGCCGGGACAGAGTATTCACCCCTCCACTTT.

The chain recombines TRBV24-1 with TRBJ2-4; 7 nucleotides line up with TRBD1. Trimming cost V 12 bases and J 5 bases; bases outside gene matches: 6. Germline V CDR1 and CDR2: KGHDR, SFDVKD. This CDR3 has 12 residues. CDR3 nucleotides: TGTGCCTCACAGGGGCTGGAAAACATTCAGTACTTC. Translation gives CASQGLENIQYF.

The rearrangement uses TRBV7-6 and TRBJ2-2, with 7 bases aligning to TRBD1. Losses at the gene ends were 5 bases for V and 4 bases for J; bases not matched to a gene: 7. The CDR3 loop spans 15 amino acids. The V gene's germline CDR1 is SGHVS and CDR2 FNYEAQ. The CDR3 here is CASSDTDRVTGELFF. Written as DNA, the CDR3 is TGTGCCAGCAGCGACACTGACAGGGTCACCGGGGAGCTGTTTTTT.

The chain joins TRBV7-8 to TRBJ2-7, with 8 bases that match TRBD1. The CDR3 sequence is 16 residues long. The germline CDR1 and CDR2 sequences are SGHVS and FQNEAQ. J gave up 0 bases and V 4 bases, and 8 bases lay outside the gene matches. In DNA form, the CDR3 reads TGTGCCAGCAGCTCCCAGCTGGGGACAGGCTCCTACGAGCAGTACTTC. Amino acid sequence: CASSSQLGTGSYEQYF.

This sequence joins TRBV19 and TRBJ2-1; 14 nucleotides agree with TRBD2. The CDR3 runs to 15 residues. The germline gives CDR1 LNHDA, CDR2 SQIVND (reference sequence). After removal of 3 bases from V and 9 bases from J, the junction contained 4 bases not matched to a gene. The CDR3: CASSISGLAGGEQFF. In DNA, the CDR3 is TGTGCCAGTAGTATCTCCGGACTAGCGGGAGGTGAGCAGTTCTTC. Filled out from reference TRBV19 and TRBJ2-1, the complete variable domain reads DGGITQSPKYLFRKEGQNVTLSCEQNLNHDAMYWYRQDPGQGLRLIYYSQIVNDFQKGDIAEGYSVSREKKESFPLTVTSAQKNPTAFYLCASSISGLAGGEQFFGPGTRLTVL.

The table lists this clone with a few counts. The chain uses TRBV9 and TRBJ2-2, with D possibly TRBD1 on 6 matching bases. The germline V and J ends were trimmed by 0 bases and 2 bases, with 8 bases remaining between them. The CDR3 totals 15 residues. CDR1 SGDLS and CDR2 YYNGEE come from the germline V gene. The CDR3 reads CASSVADSNTGELFF. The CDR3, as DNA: TGTGCCAGCAGCGTAGCGGACAGCAACACCGGGGAGCTGTTTTTT.

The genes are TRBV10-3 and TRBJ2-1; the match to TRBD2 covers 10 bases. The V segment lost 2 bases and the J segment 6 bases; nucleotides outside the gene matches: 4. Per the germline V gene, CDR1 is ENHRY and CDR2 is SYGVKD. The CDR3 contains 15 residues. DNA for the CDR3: TGTGCCATCAGTGAGCTAGCGGGAGAAACCAATGAGCAGTTCTTC. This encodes CAISELAGETNEQFF.

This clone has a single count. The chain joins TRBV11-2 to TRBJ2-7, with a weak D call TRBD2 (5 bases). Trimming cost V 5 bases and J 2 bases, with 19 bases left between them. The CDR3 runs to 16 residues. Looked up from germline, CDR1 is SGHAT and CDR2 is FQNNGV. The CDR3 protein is CASSLAGSGTTYEQYF. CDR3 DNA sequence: TGTGCCAGCAGCCTGGCGGGCAGTGGCACCACCTACGAGCAGTACTTC.

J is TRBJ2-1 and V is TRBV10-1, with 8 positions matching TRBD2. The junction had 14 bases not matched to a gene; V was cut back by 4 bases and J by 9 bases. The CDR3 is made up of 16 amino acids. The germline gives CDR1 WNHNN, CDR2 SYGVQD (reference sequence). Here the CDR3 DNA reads TGCGCCAGCAGTGGGGCACTGGCGGGAGGAGGGGGTGAGCAGTTCTTC. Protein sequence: CASSGALAGGGGEQFF.

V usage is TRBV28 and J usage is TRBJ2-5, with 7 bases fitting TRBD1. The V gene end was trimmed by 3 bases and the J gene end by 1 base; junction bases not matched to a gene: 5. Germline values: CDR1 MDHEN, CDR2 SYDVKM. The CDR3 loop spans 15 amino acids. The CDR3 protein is CASSFSSGGQETQYF. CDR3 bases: TGTGCCAGCAGTTTTTCGTCAGGGGGCCAAGAGACCCAGTACTTC.

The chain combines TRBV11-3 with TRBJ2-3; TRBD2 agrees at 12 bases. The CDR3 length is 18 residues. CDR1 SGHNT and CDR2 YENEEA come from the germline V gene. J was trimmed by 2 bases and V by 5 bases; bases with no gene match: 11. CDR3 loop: CASSHTHGLAGFTDTQYF. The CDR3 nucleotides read TGTGCCAGCAGCCATACCCATGGACTAGCGGGATTCACAGATACGCAGTATTTT.

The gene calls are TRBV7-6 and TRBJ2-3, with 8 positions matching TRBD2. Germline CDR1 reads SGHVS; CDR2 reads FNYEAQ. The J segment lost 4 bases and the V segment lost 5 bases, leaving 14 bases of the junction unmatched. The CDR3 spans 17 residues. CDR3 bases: TGTGCCAGCAGCGGCCGCGGGGGCGGGGGGTTAGCAGATACGCAGTATTTT. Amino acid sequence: CASSGRGGGGLADTQYF.

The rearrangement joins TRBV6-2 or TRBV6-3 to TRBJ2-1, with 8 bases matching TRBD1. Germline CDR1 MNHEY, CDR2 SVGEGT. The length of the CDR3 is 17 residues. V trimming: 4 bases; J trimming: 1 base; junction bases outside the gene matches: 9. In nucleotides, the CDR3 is TGTGCCAGCAGTTCCCCTTCCAGACAGGGGTCCTACAATGAGCAGTTCTTC. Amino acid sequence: CASSSPSRQGSYNEQFF.

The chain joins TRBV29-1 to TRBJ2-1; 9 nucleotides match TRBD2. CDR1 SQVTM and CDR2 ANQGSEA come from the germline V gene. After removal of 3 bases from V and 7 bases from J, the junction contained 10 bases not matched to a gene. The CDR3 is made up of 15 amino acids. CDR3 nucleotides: TGCAGCGTTGAGAAGCGGGAGGAAGCGTTGAATGAGCAGTTCTTC. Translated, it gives CSVEKREEALNEQFF.

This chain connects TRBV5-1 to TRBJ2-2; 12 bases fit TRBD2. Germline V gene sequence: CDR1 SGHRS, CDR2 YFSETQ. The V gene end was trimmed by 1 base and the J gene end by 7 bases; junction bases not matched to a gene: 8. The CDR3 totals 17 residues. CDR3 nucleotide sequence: TGCGCCAGCAGCTTGCGACTAGCGGGAGAGCCATTCGGGGAGCTGTTTTTT. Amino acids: CASSLRLAGEPFGELFF.